A single sample is the source of the 27 T cell receptor beta chains below, sequenced in a study of PD-L1 blockade in urothelial cancer. Documented time point: peripheral blood 6 weeks after treatment start. Clones were sequenced by immunoSEQ multiplex PCR, and TCRdb holds only the in-frame ones, with some missing. The repertoire includes around 120,000 clones, approximately 90% of them detected once, and 1.5% to 2% sits in the top ten. Sequenced material: PBMCs, taken around atezolizumab (anti-PD-L1) treatment. The receptors derive from a man between 60 and 75 years old with urothelial cancer.

This chain links TRBV4-3 with TRBJ1-1, with D perhaps matching TRBD1 (5 bases). Looked up from germline, CDR1 is LGHNA and CDR2 is YSLEER. This CDR3 contains 15 residues. V was shortened by 0 bases and J by 3 bases, with 11 bases between the two germline ends. This CDR3 reads CASSQDGGEDTEAFF. DNA of the CDR3: TGCGCCAGCAGCCAAGATGGAGGGGAGGACACTGAAGCTTTCTTT.

The V and J genes are TRBV27 and TRBJ1-1; D unclear. Germline lookup yields CDR1 MNHEY and CDR2 SMNVEV (reference sequence). The CDR3 contains 13 residues. The V gene lost 5 bases and the J gene lost 1 base, with 8 bases spanning the gap. DNA for the CDR3: TGTGCCAGCAGTGAACACAGGAACACTGAAGCTTTCTTT. Translating it yields CASSEHRNTEAFF.

This chain links TRBV7-3 with TRBJ2-1; D gene ambiguous. The CDR3 covers 15 residues. The V and J ends lost 5 bases and 5 bases respectively, with 16 bases between them. Germline V lookup: CDR1 SGHTA, CDR2 FQGTGA. The CDR3 protein is CASSTKAMYNNEQFF. In DNA form, the CDR3 reads TGTGCCAGCAGCACTAAAGCGATGTACAACAATGAGCAGTTCTTC.

This sequence joins TRBV10-3 and TRBJ1-4; D ambiguous. Between the trimmed V and J ends, which lost 3 bases and 4 bases, there was a span of 9 bases. In germline, CDR1 is ENHRY, CDR2 SYGVKD. The CDR3 is made up of 14 amino acids. The CDR3 DNA is TGTGCCATCAGTGATTCCCAGGTTAATGAAAAACTGTTTTTT. Protein product: CAISDSQVNEKLFF.

The chain uses TRBV27 and TRBJ1-2; TRBD1 aligns across 8 bases. The CDR3 is 13 amino acids. Germline CDR1 and CDR2: MNHEY and SMNVEV (reference sequence). V was pared by 8 bases and J by 6 bases, with 8 bases of the junction left unmatched. This chain's CDR3 is CASLGRGLDGYTF. The DNA for the CDR3 is TGTGCCAGCCTCGGCAGGGGGCTGGATGGCTACACCTTC.

This chain connects TRBV2 to TRBJ1-2, with 9 positions matching TRBD1. J was trimmed by 4 bases and V by 8 bases; bases with no gene match: 11. Germline CDR1 and CDR2: SNHLY and FYNNEI. The CDR3 is 15 residues long. The CDR3 DNA is TGTGCCAGCGGAACGGGGACAGGGCTTTCCTATGGCTACACCTTC. Translating it yields CASGTGTGLSYGYTF.

The chain is built from TRBV6-1 and TRBJ2-3, with 9 positions matching TRBD2. Germline V CDR1 and CDR2: MNHNS, SASEGT. The CDR3 totals 17 residues. With 1 base clipped from V and 6 bases from J, the junction kept 11 bases outside the gene matches. CDR3 region: CASSEGSSGTRTDTQYF. The CDR3 DNA sequence: TGTGCCAGCAGTGAAGGGTCTAGCGGGACTAGGACCGATACGCAGTATTTT.

The rearrangement uses TRBV15 and TRBJ1-2; TRBD1 might be the D (5 bases). V was pared by 9 bases and J by 4 bases, with 15 bases between. Per the germline V gene, CDR1 is LNHNV and CDR2 is YYDKDF (reference sequence). This CDR3 comprises 13 residues. The CDR3 is CATGGAAGYGYTF. CDR3 sequence (DNA): TGTGCCACGGGTGGGGCGGCCGGCTATGGCTACACCTTC.

The chain joins TRBV6-1 to TRBJ1-2, with 9 bases fitting TRBD1. The CDR3 extends over 14 amino acids. V lost 6 bases and J lost 4; bases outside the gene matches: 6. Germline-derived CDR1 and CDR2 are MNHNS and SASEGT. The chain's CDR3 is CASRGTGLVYGYTF. The DNA of the CDR3 is TGTGCCAGCAGGGGGACAGGGTTAGTCTATGGCTACACCTTC.

The J gene is TRBJ1-4, the V gene TRBV6-6; D remains unclear. Trimming shortened V by 8 bases and J by 6 bases, and 13 bases separated the two germline ends. Germline assignment: CDR1 MNHNY and CDR2 SVGAGI (reference sequence). The length of the CDR3 is 13 residues. The DNA for the CDR3 is TGTGCCAGCGCGGGGATCGGAGATGAAAAACTGTTTTTT. Its protein is CASAGIGDEKLFF.

The chain joins TRBV6-5 to TRBJ1-6; D might be TRBD1 (6 bases). This CDR3 is built from 13 residues. Germline assignment: CDR1 MNHEY and CDR2 SVGAGI. Trimming removed 6 bases at V and 9 bases at J, with 12 bases between. CDR3 coding DNA: TGTGCCAGCAGGGAGACAGGTTTTTCACCCCTCCACTTT. Translation: CASRETGFSPLHF.

The chain combines TRBV2 with TRBJ2-3; 14 bases are a match to TRBD2. CDR1 is SNHLY and CDR2 is FYNNEI in the germline V gene. The V gene end was trimmed by 4 bases and the J gene end by 9 bases; junction bases not matched to a gene: 6. This CDR3 is 15 amino acids long. Written as DNA, the CDR3 is TGTGCCAGCAGTGTTGAGACTAGCGGGGGGGCGACGCAGTATTTT. It yields the protein CASSVETSGGATQYF.

The V gene is TRBV23-1, the J gene TRBJ1-5; D gene unclear. TRBV23-1 is annotated as an ORF whose role is uncertain. V lost 6 bases to trimming and J lost 0 bases, with 15 bases between them. The CDR3 contains 16 residues. The CDR3 coding sequence is TGCGCCAGCAGACCCCTGGGCAGTTATAGCAATCAGCCCCAGCATTTT. Protein sequence: CASRPLGSYSNQPQHF.

This clone was seen only a few times. J is TRBJ1-2 and V is TRBV6-5; TRBD1 aligns across 8 bases. Germline-derived CDR1 and CDR2 are MNHEY and SVGAGI. This CDR3 is built from 13 residues. V was clipped by 7 bases and J by 7 bases; unmatched bases: 8. In nucleotides, the CDR3 is TGTGCCAGCAAACCAGGGGGCATCCCTGGCTACACCTTC. It is translated as CASKPGGIPGYTF.

The J gene is TRBJ2-2, the V gene TRBV6-1; a weak D match, TRBD1 (5 bases). V was cut by 8 bases and J by 2 bases, with 15 bases left in between. CDR3 length equals 15 residues. Germline V gives CDR1 MNHNS, CDR2 SASEGT. DNA of the CDR3: TGTGCCAGCCGACCTCGGCAGGGCAACACCGGGGAGCTGTTTTTT. It specifies CASRPRQGNTGELFF.

CDR3 residues: CASSGQGKGEQYF. The CDR3 DNA sequence: TGTGCCAGTTCGGGACAGGGAAAGGGCGAGCAGTACTTC. The V and J genes are TRBV2 and TRBJ2-7; 9 bases line up with TRBD1. Germline V gene sequence: CDR1 SNHLY, CDR2 FYNNEI. Trimming removed 9 bases from V and 6 bases from J; junction bases left unmatched: 9. CDR3 length equals 13 residues.

CDR3: CASSQGGTAKYNEQFF. In DNA, the CDR3 is TGTGCCAGCAGTCAAGGTGGGACAGCAAAATACAATGAGCAGTTCTTC. The chain uses TRBV25-1 and TRBJ2-1; 7 nucleotides line up with TRBD1. This CDR3 comprises 16 residues. V trimming: 5 bases; J trimming: 4 bases; junction bases outside the gene matches: 11. Germline assignment: CDR1 MGHDK and CDR2 SYGVNS.

The chain recombines TRBV11-3 with TRBJ2-1, with TRBD2 matching over 9 bases. The V gene end was trimmed by 4 bases and the J gene end by 5 bases; junction bases not matched to a gene: 15. CDR1 and CDR2 from the germline V gene are SGHNT and YENEEA. The CDR3 is 18 amino acids. This CDR3 is CASSSGTSSGGWDNEQFF. The CDR3 nucleotides read TGTGCCAGCAGCTCCGGGACTAGCAGTGGCGGGTGGGACAATGAGCAGTTCTTC.

J is TRBJ1-1 and V is TRBV5-4, with no clear D. The germline CDR1 and CDR2 sequences are SGHNT and YYREEE (reference sequence). V dropped 2 bases and J dropped 0 bases, with 8 bases sitting between them. This CDR3 spans 14 amino acids. The CDR3 here is CASSLAGMNTEAFF. The DNA of the CDR3 is TGTGCCAGCAGCTTAGCGGGAATGAACACTGAAGCTTTCTTT.

The V gene is TRBV20-1, the J gene TRBJ2-7, with D perhaps TRBD2 (5 bases). The CDR3 length is 11 residues. The germline CDR1 and CDR2 sequences are DFQATT and SNEGSKA (reference sequence). Deletions cut 4 bases from V and 6 bases from J, with 10 bases between. CDR3 residues: CSAKRPIEQYF. Here the CDR3 DNA reads TGCAGTGCTAAGCGGCCTATCGAGCAGTACTTC.

V usage is TRBV7-2 and J usage is TRBJ2-7; 7 nucleotides align to TRBD1. Germline V gives CDR1 SGHTA, CDR2 FQGNSA. The CDR3 totals 14 residues. V trimming: 7 bases; J trimming: 3 bases; junction bases outside the gene matches: 9. CDR3 in amino acids: CASTPSGTDYEQYF. For the CDR3, the DNA is TGTGCCAGCACCCCATCCGGGACAGACTACGAGCAGTACTTC.

This chain joins TRBV7-2 and TRBJ2-3, with D hard to call. Per germline, CDR1 SGHTA and CDR2 FQGNSA. The CDR3 consists of 10 residues. Trimming removed 11 bases at V and 4 bases at J, with 7 bases between. The CDR3 region has the DNA TGTGCCGTTAGCCCAGATACGCAGTATTTT. It yields the protein CAVSPDTQYF.

The chain is built from TRBV20-1 and TRBJ2-4; no definite D call. V lost 5 bases, J lost 8 bases, and 10 bases lay in between. Germline V lookup: CDR1 DFQATT, CDR2 SNEGSKA (reference sequence). This CDR3 region has 11 residues. The chain's CDR3 is CSAPRLDIQYF. In DNA, the CDR3 is TGCAGTGCTCCCCGACTGGACATTCAGTACTTC.

The V gene is TRBV7-3, the J gene TRBJ2-5; D call uncertain. The germline V and J ends were trimmed by 5 bases and 2 bases, with 15 bases remaining between them. Germline V CDR1 and CDR2: SGHTA, FQGTGA. This CDR3 has 15 amino acids. The CDR3 sequence is CASSPRRSPQETQYF. The DNA for the CDR3 is TGTGCCAGCAGCCCTAGAAGGAGCCCTCAAGAGACCCAGTACTTC.

The J gene is TRBJ2-7, the V gene TRBV5-4; 8 nucleotides agree with TRBD1. Germline CDR1 SGHNT, CDR2 YYREEE (reference sequence). V was pared by 0 bases and J by 2 bases, with 4 bases of the junction left unmatched. The CDR3 is 15 amino acids. The CDR3 is CASSLGDRPTYEQYF. The CDR3 nucleotides are TGTGCCAGCAGCTTGGGGGACAGGCCTACCTACGAGCAGTACTTC.

J is TRBJ2-3 and V is TRBV29-1; 9 positions match TRBD2. The CDR3 runs to 14 residues. Germline V gives CDR1 SQVTM, CDR2 ANQGSEA. The V and J ends lost 7 bases and 3 bases, in that order; junction bases with no gene match: 8. The CDR3 bases are TGCAGCGGCATCCGGACTAGCGAAACAGATACGCAGTATTTT. Translating gives CSGIRTSETDTQYF.

The chain combines TRBV4-2 with TRBJ1-1; the D is unclear. Trimming took off 0 bases at V and 4 bases at J, with 6 bases between the two ends. Per the germline V gene, CDR1 is LGHNA and CDR2 is YNFKEQ. The CDR3 totals 13 residues. CDR3 sequence (DNA): TGTGCCAGCAGCCAAGATACGCGCACTGAAGCTTTCTTT. It specifies CASSQDTRTEAFF.